This TCR beta chain was found in a study of shared T cell receptors in the human thymus (dated by TCRdb to the early 2020s). For the wider study: The study investigated the way shared, self-reactive T-cell receptor alpha chains are produced in the human thymus.

Receptor amplification or capture employed the immunoSEQ multiplex PCR assay. This immuneACCESS table, as held by TCRdb, lists in-frame sequences with V and J called but not all clones. Of the missing ones, under half trace to an unresolved V gene in checked studies; the others have no known cause. The sample contains approximately 760,000 clones, 80% to 90% of them found a single time. The ten largest clones capture roughly 0.01% of the sample. Points on this clone: The antigen this receptor binds is unknown. Within one base of it there is no much larger clone, and no base qualities were kept.

Via the germline V gene, CDR1 is SGHDT and CDR2 YYEEEE. From cysteine to phenylalanine, the CDR3 is 14 amino acids long. Only the CDR3 region is kept as DNA, spanning 42 bases read in frame from base 1. Trimming at the junction amounts to 2 bases on V and 1 base on J, and the germline ends lie 7 bases apart. This same sample was also part of a study on human thymus T cells. The second investigation adds: In Finland, the donors were immunologically healthy infants who were having open corrective cardiac surgery for congenital heart defects. Thymus tissue was obtained as surgical resects removed during corrective cardiac surgery. Usage of V and J gene segments appeared to be biased in both the thymic and the peripheral blood repertoires. The related research found that thymic TCR repertoires overlapped highly between unrelated individuals. The study characterized TCR alpha and beta repertoires from seven to nine infant thymus samples and a few related peripheral blood samples. Donor ages ranged from 7 to 244 days, and the cohort comprised 5 to 7 male and two female infants. Thymocytes were freed from the tissue by mechanical means and kept at -70 degrees C as pellets of roughly 8.5-31 million cells. A QIAsymphony instrument was used to extract genomic DNA from the frozen cell pellets. TCRB and TCRAD loci were amplified from a standardized quantity of quality-controlled genomic DNA using the immunoSEQ multiplex PCR assay. The amplicons covered the V(D)J region and were long enough to include the CDR3 and to identify the V and J genes. Through the commercial immunoSEQ service, the amplicons were sequenced on an Illumina platform. Corrections for primer bias and sequencing errors followed previously described methods, while TCRAD and TCRB definitions were based on the IMGT database. The repertoires were analysed using immunoSEQ Analyzer 3.0 and VDJTools for basic statistics, V/J segment usage, diversity estimates, rarefaction and pairwise overlap. Diversity was estimated with Chao1, ChaoE, Efron-Thisted, Shannon and inverse Simpson indices, and also on datasets down-sampled to the smallest sample. Repertoire overlap was determined by strict matching of CDR3 nucleotide sequence, V gene and J gene, and Jaccard-based multidimensional scaling clustering was applied. On average, thymus samples gave 800,000 or so unique TCRB clonotypes, whereas blood samples gave some 84,000.

The TCR was taken from a girl under three years old with a congenital heart defect. Donor details come from another sample of the same person, matched by shared clones. This chain is built from TRBV5-6 and TRBJ1-3; the D segment cannot be called with confidence. The material sequenced was thymocytes. CDR3 loop: CASSFCGSGNTIYF. The nucleotides are TGTGCCAGCAGCTTTTGCGGTTCTGGAAACACCATATATTTT.